Reported below is one TCR beta chain. CDR3 size: 15 residues. Germline V lookup: CDR1 SGHRS, CDR2 YFSETQ. With V trimmed by 4 bases and J by 3 bases, 6 bases remained unmatched. These data are taken from a study of shared clonotypes between healthy human individuals. Study overall: A couple of female and a few male donors aged 18 to 49 were enrolled.

Libraries were prepared by immunoSEQ multiplex PCR; TCRdb keeps only in-frame clonotypes and omits some of them. The table records 850,000 to 1,200,000 clones, roughly 70% of them present only once. CD4+ cells underwent separation, giving CD45RA+ naive and CD45RA-negative memory subsets. The TCR comes from a man younger than 30 in good health. The chain has TRBV5-1 and TRBJ2-1; TRBD2 aligns across 8 bases. The sequencing input was memory CD4+ T cells sorted from blood. The subset denotes: CD45RA-negative fraction. CDR3 in amino acids: CASSPSGGVYNEQFF. The CDR3 DNA reads TGCGCCAGCAGCCCAAGCGGGGGCGTCTACAATGAGCAGTTCTTC.